A selection of T cell receptor beta chains follows, all from one sample in a study of T cell repertoires in cytomegalovirus infection. TCRdb reprocessed the reads with MiXCR, giving one entry per CDR3 protein. The repertoire holds hundreds of thousands of distinct CDR3 sequences, with around 11% as singletons. Sequencing was done on a sample of PBMCs. The receptor source for this set is a human donor in good health (CMV status not recorded). Some clones in this sample may be carry-over from other donors' samples. The CDR3 runs from the conserved cysteine through the conserved F or W. The order of the fields is clone size, D gene, V gene, J gene, CDR3 DNA, CDR3 protein. A D gene is named only where the DNA matches it firmly. Rows may omit the clone size; those that give it use once, few, many or a size class.

many	TRBD2	TRBV11-2	TRBJ2-7	TGTGCCAGCAGCCCCGGACTAGCGGGGCTCCTCTACGAGCAGTACTTC	CASSPGLAGLLYEQYF
many	NA	TRBV7-9	TRBJ1-4	TGTGCCAGCAGATCCGGACGGGCAACTAATGAAAAACTGTTTTTT	CASRSGRATNEKLFF
many	NA	TRBV10-3	TRBJ2-1	TGTGCCATCAGAGAAAGTCAGGACAATGAGCAGTTCTTC	CAIRESQDNEQFF
NA	TRBD1	TRBV5-4	TRBJ1-2	TGTGCCAGCAGCTCGGGGGGGACAGACAGCTATGACTACACCTTC	CASSSGGTDSYDYTF
NA	TRBD1	TRBV20-1	TRBJ1-1	TGCAGTGCTAGAGATCCCCCGGGACAGGGTGGCACTGAAGCTTTCTTT	CSARDPPGQGGTEAFF
many	NA	TRBV5-6	TRBJ2-7	TGTGCCAGCAGCCTCACTCCAGAGGCCGAGCAGTACTTC	CASSLTPEAEQYF
many	NA	TRBV7-2	TRBJ2-1	TGTGCCAGCAGCCCTGTTAGCGGATCGTACAATGAGCAGTTCTTC	CASSPVSGSYNEQFF
many	TRBD1	TRBV7-6	TRBJ2-5	TGTGCCAGCAGCTCACTCGGGACAGGTCTGGTGGCCCAGTACTTC	CASSSLGTGLVAQYF
NA	NA	TRBV14	TRBJ1-2	TGTGCCAGCAGCCAAGATCATGCAGGCGACTATGGCTACACCTTC	CASSQDHAGDYGYTF
many	TRBD1	TRBV7-2	TRBJ2-7	TGTGCCAGCAGCTTAGGCGACAGGGCGTTGAGGGAGCAGTACTTC	CASSLGDRALREQYF
NA	TRBD2	TRBV20-1	TRBJ2-2	TGCAGTGCTAGAGATCGACTAGCGCCGAACACCGGGGAGCTGTTTTTT	CSARDRLAPNTGELFF
few	NA	TRBV2	TRBJ2-7	TGTGCCAGCCGTTCAGAAAGGGGGACTACCTCAGCCGAGCAGTACTTC	CASRSERGTTSAEQYF
NA	TRBD2	TRBV20-1	TRBJ2-7	TGCAGTGCTAGTCGAGGGACTAGCGGGAGTAACAGCGAGCAGTACTTC	CSASRGTSGSNSEQYF
NA	TRBD1	TRBV20-1	TRBJ1-3	TGCAGTGCTCAACGACAGGGACTCTCTGGAAACACCATATATTTT	CSAQRQGLSGNTIYF
many	NA	TRBV2	TRBJ1-1	TGTGCCAGCAGTCGGGACATCCACACTGAAGCTTTCTTT	CASSRDIHTEAFF
many	TRBD2	TRBV20-1	TRBJ2-1	TGCAGTGCTGGGGGGACTAGCGGGATTCGGTACAATGAGCAGTTCTTC	CSAGGTSGIRYNEQFF
many	TRBD2	TRBV7-3	TRBJ2-1	TGTGCCAGCAGCCCCTCGGCGGGAGCCGGCAATGAGCAGTTCTTC	CASSPSAGAGNEQFF
many	NA	TRBV15	TRBJ1-5	TGTGCCACCAGCAGAGACTCAACTAATCAGCCCCAGCATTTT	CATSRDSTNQPQHF
many	NA	TRBV7-2	TRBJ2-2	TGTGCCAGCAGCTTAGGGAATCGAATGGCCGGGGAGCTGTTTTTT	CASSLGNRMAGELFF
few	NA	TRBV5-6	TRBJ2-5	TGTGCCAGCAGCTTGAAGGAGCCCTGGGAGACCCAGTACTTC	CASSLKEPWETQYF
many	NA	TRBV6-1	TRBJ1-5	TGTGCCAGCAGTGAAGTGATGGGGCTGAGCAATCAGCCCCAGCATTTT	CASSEVMGLSNQPQHF
NA	NA	TRBV9	TRBJ2-1	TGTGCCAGCAGCGTAGGGGGGGGGGGCATCAGGGCTGAGCAGTTCTTC	CASSVGGGGIRAEQFF